This TCR beta chain comes out of a study of T cells in Graves' hyperthyroidism and ophthalmopathy. In making diagnoses, clinical symptoms, serum thyroxine and TRAb, thyroid ultrasound and orbital computed tomography were all used. This clonotype came up many times. The antigen remains unidentified. Amplification targeted TCR beta CDR3 regions from RNA transcripts. The TCR CDR3 first-round RT-PCR relied on the HTBI primer set. TCRdb analysed the multiplex PCR reads with MiXCR anew, one entry per CDR3 protein. The sample has around 620,000 distinct CDR3 sequences, around 16% seen once; the top ten hold 3.8%. The CDR3 spans 13 residues. In germline, CDR1 is MDHEN, CDR2 SYDVKM. V was clipped by 11 bases and J by 3 bases, with 13 bases between them. Study-wide points: By a 13 V-J model, ophthalmopathy was set apart from stable hyperthyroidism.

The clonotype comes from a woman aged 25 to 39 with Graves' hyperthyroidism. Specimen: blood. The chain links TRBV28 to TRBJ2-2, with D perhaps matching TRBD2 (5 bases). CDR3 region: CAVEGEHTGELFF. The CDR3 DNA reads TGTGCCGTTGAGGGAGAGCACACCGGGGAGCTGTTTTTT.